This is a list of T cell receptor beta chains from one sample in a study of chemoradiotherapy in HPV16-positive cancers. Clones were sequenced by immunoSEQ multiplex PCR, and TCRdb holds only the in-frame ones, with some missing. The data hold some 5,000 clones, with roughly 87% observed a single time. The sequenced sample was tumor tissue, obtained from a patient who underwent chemoradiotherapy. Every receptor here comes from a human donor with HPV-associated anogenital cancer. The CDR3 runs from the conserved cysteine through the conserved F or W.

j_call v_call cdr3_aa
TRBJ2-3 TRBV13 CASSPGDGGSHTDTQYF
TRBJ2-1 TRBV7-9 CASSFIAERGNEQFF
TRBJ2-3 TRBV28 CASRGPGTSYTDTQYF
TRBJ2-5 TRBV18 CASSPARRTAQETQYF
TRBJ1-5 TRBV2 CASSERGSSNQPQHF
TRBJ1-5 TRBV7-2 CASSIRDGDQPQHF
TRBJ1-4 TRBV4-3 CASSKGQGGEKLFF
TRBJ1-2 TRBV19 CASSDSLRDTF
TRBJ1-6 TRBV7-9 CASSLEQGNSPLHF
TRBJ2-7 TRBV10-1 CASSESGGTYEQYF
TRBJ2-2 TRBV7-9 CASSFGIPTGELFF
TRBJ2-7 TRBV28 CASSLGGTGNYEQYF
TRBJ2-4 TRBV7-2 CASSLAITGKVKNIQYF
TRBJ1-2 TRBV19 CASSKDKGQRGYTF
TRBJ2-3 TRBV29-1 CSTRLGGDTQYF
TRBJ1-1 TRBV11-3 CASLGRNTEAFF
TRBJ2-7 TRBV19 CASSAGTSGTTEQYF
TRBJ2-7 TRBV4-1 CASSQGDSLAYEQYF
TRBJ2-5 TRBV7-2 CASSLDGQGETQYF
TRBJ1-4 TRBV19 CASKKDRGATNEKLFF
TRBJ2-7 TRBV5-4 CASSWGSYEQYF
TRBJ1-2 TRBV6-6 CASTPGHNYGYTF
TRBJ1-1 TRBV7-2 CASSIRDSGTEAFF
TRBJ2-3 TRBV13 CASSLTTSGGAYTDTQYF
TRBJ2-1 TRBV20-1 CSASVVNEQFF
TRBJ2-3 TRBV6-1 CASSGWTNEGTDTQYF
TRBJ1-6 TRBV7-8 CASSLDLLGNSPLHF
TRBJ1-2 TRBV19 CASSTGVFGYTF
TRBJ1-2 TRBV5-1 CASSRDSGYGYTF
TRBJ1-1 TRBV11-1 CASSPGRNTEAFF
TRBJ2-3 TRBV7-3 CASSLKGSTDTQYF
TRBJ2-7 TRBV5-4 CASSLQGSDEQYF
TRBJ2-1 TRBV2 CASSEGGLLYNEQFF
TRBJ2-6 TRBV7-2 CASSLRGTGGRSGANVLTF
TRBJ2-2 TRBV7-6 CASSFGPGELFF
TRBJ1-1 TRBV19 CASSILGVISWNTEAFF
TRBJ1-1 TRBV19 CASSIDPNRLEEAFF
TRBJ2-6 TRBV18 CASSLGSGANVLTF
TRBJ1-5 TRBV27 CASSLSEGFGPQHF
TRBJ2-3 TRBV19 CAPDRVDTDTQYF
TRBJ1-1 TRBV4-1 CASSQAETEGATEAFF
TRBJ1-2 TRBV6-1 CASDRAQNYGYTF
TRBJ2-2 TRBV12-5 CASGLSGYANTGELFF
TRBJ2-7 TRBV4-2 CASSQDRGGTYEQYF
TRBJ2-7 TRBV7-9 CASSDRDGRDEQYF
TRBJ1-4 TRBV19 CASRVAGVGEKLFF
TRBJ2-5 TRBV2 CASSGLAAETQYF
TRBJ2-6 TRBV7-8 CASSGYPQSRANVLTF
TRBJ1-5 TRBV2 CASSGRGSSNQPQHF